What follows are 30 T cell receptor beta chains derived from one specimen sequenced in a study of vaccination effects on CD4 cells after COVID-19. Peptide-pool stimulation followed by sequencing identified expanded antigen-specific CD4+ clonotypes in the ViraFEST assay. Researchers isolated CD4+ T cells once ten to eleven days of culture had elapsed. Every participant took two doses of the BNT162b2 or mRNA-1273 vaccine. Antigens of these TCRs are unknown. This table comes from immunoSEQ multiplex PCR, and its TCRdb copy is limited to in-frame clones, with some not included. The data hold more than 20,000 clones, with 65% to 80% observed a single time. Specimen: CD4+ T cells from PBMCs cultured with HCoV-NL63 spike peptides, collected after COVID-19 vaccination. Receptors originate from a human donor who received a COVID-19 vaccine.

The chain couples TRBV4-2 to TRBJ2-3; no firm D call. Deletions cut 6 bases from V and 6 bases from J, with 16 bases between. The CDR3 length is 14 residues. The germline V gene has CDR1 LGHNA and CDR2 YNFKEQ. The CDR3 DNA follows: TGTGCCAGCAGGTCGGTAGTTGGGTCGGATACGCAGTATTTT. Amino acids: CASRSVVGSDTQYF.

The V call is TRBV5-4, the J call TRBJ2-2; TRBD1 matches at 8 bases. The junction had 3 bases not matched to a gene; V was cut back by 4 bases and J by 1 base. The CDR3 is made up of 15 amino acids. The germline V gene has CDR1 SGHNT and CDR2 YYREEE (reference sequence). The CDR3 loop reads CASSPGTGNTGELFF. CDR3 bases: TGTGCCAGCAGCCCCGGGACAGGGAACACCGGGGAGCTGTTTTTT. Combining the CDR3 with reference TRBV5-4 and TRBJ2-2 gives the whole variable domain ETGVTQSPTHLIKTRGQQVTLRCSSQSGHNTVSWYQQALGQGPQFIFQYYREEENGRGNFPPRFSGLQFPNYSSELNVNALELDDSALYLCASSPGTGNTGELFFGEGSRLTVL.

This clone showed up just a few times. V is TRBV7-9 and J is TRBJ1-2; D is ambiguous. CDR1 is SEHNR, CDR2 FQNEAQ, per germline (reference sequence). The CDR3 spans 13 residues. Deletions cut 8 bases from V and 4 bases from J, with 14 bases between. CDR3 sequence: CASSPGGAYGYTF. The DNA of the CDR3 is TGTGCCAGCTCCCCGGGTGGCGCCTATGGCTACACCTTC.

The chain employs TRBV3-1 (or the pseudogene TRBV3-2) and TRBJ2-7, with 11 positions matching TRBD2. Per the germline V gene, CDR1 is LGHDT and CDR2 is YNNKEL (reference sequence). The trim removed 3 bases at V and 3 bases at J, leaving 16 bases unmatched. The CDR3 has 19 residues. The CDR3 sequence: CASSQFGYSHGTSGYEQYF. CDR3 sequence (DNA): TGTGCCAGCAGCCAGTTCGGCTATAGCCATGGGACTAGCGGCTACGAGCAGTACTTC.

V usage is TRBV9 and J usage is TRBJ1-1, with D possibly being TRBD1 (5 bases). CDR3 length: 13 residues. CDR1 SGDLS and CDR2 YYNGEE come from the germline V gene. V shed 3 bases and J shed 1 base, with 7 bases lying between them. The chain's CDR3 is CASSAQGNTEAFF. The CDR3 DNA follows: TGTGCCAGCAGCGCCCAGGGGAACACTGAAGCTTTCTTT.

This clone was seen once. The rearrangement joins TRBV18 to TRBJ2-7, with D perhaps assigned TRBD1 or TRBD2 (5 bases each). From germline, CDR1 is KGHSH and CDR2 LQKENI. V lost 2 bases and J lost 4, with 12 bases in between. The CDR3 extends over 14 amino acids. CDR3 sequence: CASSPSGGPYEQYF. In nucleotides, the CDR3 is TGTGCCAGCTCACCAAGTGGGGGACCTTACGAGCAGTACTTC.

The rearrangement links TRBV20-1 to TRBJ1-2, with 9 bases aligning to TRBD1. V was clipped by 6 bases and J by 6 bases; unmatched bases: 5. The germline CDR1 and CDR2 sequences are DFQATT and SNEGSKA (reference sequence). This CDR3 comprises 12 residues. The CDR3 coding sequence is TGCAGTGCGAGTGGGACAGGGAATGGCTACACCTTC. Amino acid sequence: CSASGTGNGYTF.

The genes are TRBV3-1 (or the pseudogene TRBV3-2) and TRBJ1-3; no clear D gene. Germline CDR1 LGHDT, CDR2 YNNKEL (reference sequence). This CDR3 has 17 amino acids. V was trimmed by 0 bases and J by 0 bases, leaving 12 bases between them. The CDR3 loop reads CASSQDSRVRSGNTIYF. The CDR3 coding sequence is TGTGCCAGCAGCCAAGACTCAAGGGTCCGCTCTGGAAACACCATATATTTT.

V and J are TRBV4-1 and TRBJ1-4, with 9 bases matching TRBD1. Looked up from germline, CDR1 is MGHRA and CDR2 is YSYEKL. This CDR3 contains 18 residues. The ends lost 4 bases at V and 8 bases at J; junction bases unmatched: 17. This CDR3 reads CASSRLRATGGTGEKLFF. The CDR3 bases are TGCGCCAGCAGCCGACTGAGAGCGACAGGGGGTACTGGGGAAAAACTGTTTTTT.

V gene TRBV4-1 combines with J gene TRBJ1-2; 7 bases map to TRBD1. This CDR3 has 17 amino acids. Trimming at V came to 3 bases and at J to 4 bases, leaving 14 bases not matched to a gene. Looked up from germline, CDR1 is MGHRA and CDR2 is YSYEKL. The CDR3 region has the DNA TGCGCCAGCAGCCATCAACCGAAACAGGGGTTTGGCTATGGCTACACCTTC. Protein: CASSHQPKQGFGYGYTF.

The V and J genes are TRBV9 and TRBJ1-2; maybe TRBD1 (6 bases). V was shortened by 2 bases and J by 2 bases, with 7 bases between the two germline ends. Germline V lookup: CDR1 SGDLS, CDR2 YYNGEE. CDR3 length: 13 amino acids. The CDR3 spells CASSVDRNYGYTF. As DNA, the CDR3 is TGTGCCAGCAGCGTGGACAGAAACTATGGCTACACCTTC. Filled out from reference TRBV9 and TRBJ1-2, the complete variable domain reads DSGVTQTPKHLITATGQRVTLRCSPRSGDLSVYWYQQSLDQGLQFLIQYYNGEERAKGNILERFSAQQFPDLHSELNLSSLELGDSALYFCASSVDRNYGYTFGSGTRLTVV.

V gene TRBV2 combines with J gene TRBJ1-2, with unresolved D. The CDR3 is 14 residues long. Trimming pared 6 bases from V and 3 bases from J, leaving 14 bases between. CDR1 is SNHLY and CDR2 is FYNNEI in the germline V gene. The CDR3 spells CASSPGVGDYGYTF. CDR3 nucleotide sequence: TGTGCCAGCAGCCCCGGGGTGGGTGACTATGGCTACACCTTC.

This chain connects TRBV19 to TRBJ2-7, with D possibly TRBD1 on 9 matching bases. The CDR3 loop spans 15 amino acids. Germline V gene lookup returns CDR1 LNHDA and CDR2 SQIVND (reference sequence). The germline V and J ends were trimmed by 3 bases and 6 bases, with 18 bases remaining between them. CDR3 in amino acids: CASSIRGQGLGEQYF. CDR3 nucleotides: TGTGCCAGTAGTATCCGGGGACAGGGACTAGGCGAGCAGTACTTC. Filled out from reference TRBV19 and TRBJ2-7, the complete variable domain reads DGGITQSPKYLFRKEGQNVTLSCEQNLNHDAMYWYRQDPGQGLRLIYYSQIVNDFQKGDIAEGYSVSREKKESFPLTVTSAQKNPTAFYLCASSIRGQGLGEQYFGPGTRLTVT.

The chain couples TRBV4-2 to TRBJ2-7, with 11 bases matching TRBD2. Germline lookup yields CDR1 LGHNA and CDR2 YNFKEQ. The V gene end was trimmed by 0 bases and the J gene end by 5 bases; junction bases not matched to a gene: 6. This CDR3 is built from 16 residues. CDR3 DNA: TGTGCCAGCAGCCAAGATCCGACTAGCGGGGTAAACGAGCAGTACTTC. It codes for CASSQDPTSGVNEQYF.

V is TRBV21-1 and J is TRBJ2-1. TRBV21-1 is a pseudogene locus. The CDR3 loop spans 18 amino acids. The CDR3, as DNA: TGTGCCAGCAGCAAAGCGCTCTCCGGGGGGCCCCAGGGGGATGAGCAGTTCTTC. Residues: CASSKALSGGPQGDEQFF.

This clone was recorded once. The V gene is TRBV6-2 or TRBV6-3, the J gene TRBJ2-7; 8 bases are a match to TRBD2. This CDR3 has 17 amino acids. Germline V gene data show CDR1 as MNHEY and CDR2 as SVGEGT. After removal of 5 bases from V and 5 bases from J, the junction contained 17 bases not matched to a gene. CDR3 in DNA: TGTGCCAGCAGTCCAGTGCGAAGGAGCGGGGGTATCCACGAGCAGTACTTC. It encodes CASSPVRRSGGIHEQYF.

The gene calls are TRBV10-3 and TRBJ1-6; 9 nucleotides align to TRBD1. The V gene's germline CDR1 is ENHRY and CDR2 SYGVKD. CDR3 size: 15 residues. The V and J ends lost 5 bases and 6 bases, in that order; junction bases with no gene match: 5. CDR3: CAISPGQGSNSPLHF. The DNA for the CDR3 is TGTGCCATCAGTCCGGGACAGGGAAGTAATTCACCCCTCCACTTT.

The chain recombines TRBV7-7 with TRBJ2-5; weak D call: TRBD1 (5 bases). The CDR3 is made up of 15 amino acids. Germline V gene lookup returns CDR1 SSHAT and CDR2 FNYEAQ (reference sequence). V gave up 2 bases and J gave up 2 bases, with 12 bases separating them. CDR3 in amino acids: CASSLRATAQETQYF. The CDR3 DNA sequence: TGTGCCAGCAGCTTACGGGCGACAGCTCAAGAGACCCAGTACTTC.

Concerning this clone itself: This same CDR3 is encoded by further DNA sequences in the sample. The chain employs TRBV10-3 and TRBJ1-1; D is unclear. V was shortened by 4 bases and J by 2 bases, with 8 bases between the two germline ends. This CDR3 spans 13 amino acids. Germline CDR1 ENHRY, CDR2 SYGVKD. CDR3 region: CAISVTGNTEAFF. CDR3 DNA sequence: TGTGCCATCAGTGTAACGGGAAACACTGAAGCTTTCTTT.

V usage is TRBV9 and J usage is TRBJ2-6; no definite D call. Trimming pared 1 base from V and 1 base from J, leaving 9 bases between. CDR1 and CDR2 from the germline V gene are SGDLS and YYNGEE. The CDR3 runs to 16 residues. This chain's CDR3 is CASSVLAVSGANVLTF. CDR3 nucleotide sequence: TGTGCCAGCAGCGTACTCGCGGTTTCTGGGGCCAACGTCCTGACTTTC. The whole variable domain, remainder taken from reference TRBV9 and TRBJ2-6, is DSGVTQTPKHLITATGQRVTLRCSPRSGDLSVYWYQQSLDQGLQFLIQYYNGEERAKGNILERFSAQQFPDLHSELNLSSLELGDSALYFCASSVLAVSGANVLTFGAGSRLTVL.

The chain recombines TRBV27 with TRBJ2-5; 10 bases line up with TRBD2. CDR3 length: 16 amino acids. CDR1 and CDR2 from the germline V gene are MNHEY and SMNVEV (reference sequence). V shed 5 bases and J 2 bases; nucleotides not matched to a gene: 8. The CDR3 loop is CASSNSGGAGQETQYF. CDR3 bases: TGTGCCAGCAGTAACAGCGGGGGGGCGGGGCAAGAGACCCAGTACTTC.

The chain employs TRBV3-1 (or the pseudogene TRBV3-2) and TRBJ2-5; TRBD1 might be the D (7 bases). V lost 3 bases, J lost 4 bases, and 12 bases lay in between. There are 14 residues in the CDR3. From germline, CDR1 is LGHDT and CDR2 YNNKEL (reference sequence). The CDR3 spells CASSQSGGRETQYF. DNA for the CDR3: TGTGCCAGCAGCCAGTCAGGGGGGCGAGAGACCCAGTACTTC.

This chain joins TRBV10-2 and TRBJ2-1; TRBD2 matches 7 bases. Losses at the gene ends were 10 bases for V and 9 bases for J; bases not matched to a gene: 12. The CDR3 consists of 13 residues. The germline V gene has CDR1 WSHSY and CDR2 SAAADI. Written as DNA, the CDR3 is TGCGCCACCTCCCTCGGGGGGACGGGTGAGCAGTTCTTC. This sequence encodes CATSLGGTGEQFF.

Only a few counts were recorded for this clone. The gene calls are TRBV3-1 (or the pseudogene TRBV3-2) and TRBJ1-1; D is ambiguous. The ends were cut back, 0 bases at V and 12 bases at J, with 14 bases in the middle. The CDR3 is 13 amino acids. Germline V CDR1 and CDR2: LGHDT, YNNKEL (reference sequence). This CDR3 reads CASSQDFPAAPFF. The CDR3 nucleotides read TGTGCCAGCAGCCAAGATTTCCCCGCCGCACCTTTCTTT.

This clone was recorded once. The J gene is TRBJ2-5, the V gene TRBV19; 8 nucleotides line up with TRBD2. This CDR3 spans 15 amino acids. The V and J ends lost 4 bases and 5 bases, in that order; junction bases with no gene match: 9. Germline loops: CDR1 LNHDA, CDR2 SQIVND (reference sequence). This chain's CDR3 is CASSNPAGVTETQYF. CDR3 nucleotide sequence: TGTGCCAGTAGTAATCCAGCGGGAGTGACGGAGACCCAGTACTTC.

The rearrangement links TRBV2 to TRBJ1-6; D is uncertain. CDR1 and CDR2 (germline): SNHLY, FYNNEI. The germline V and J ends were trimmed by 6 bases and 9 bases, with 15 bases remaining between them. The CDR3 covers 14 residues. This chain's CDR3 is CASRPGLGSSPLHF. In nucleotides, the CDR3 is TGTGCCAGCAGGCCGGGCCTCGGGAGTTCACCCCTCCACTTT.

This chain uses TRBV6-1 with TRBJ2-7, with 9 positions matching TRBD1. CDR1 and CDR2 (germline): MNHNS, SASEGT. The J segment lost 3 bases and the V segment lost 4 bases, leaving 10 bases of the junction unmatched. The CDR3 length is 16 residues. The CDR3: CASSAAPTGGGYEQYF. The CDR3 DNA reads as TGTGCCAGCAGTGCGGCTCCCACAGGGGGCGGCTACGAGCAGTACTTC.

This clone was recorded once. CDR3 in DNA: TGCGCCAGCAGCTTGAGTGCCGCCCCGACCCAAGCTTTCTTT. Its translation: CASSLSAAPTQAFF. The rearrangement uses TRBV5-1 and TRBJ1-1; D call uncertain. The V and J ends lost 1 base and 9 bases respectively, with 16 bases between them. CDR3 length: 14 amino acids. Germline V lookup: CDR1 SGHRS, CDR2 YFSETQ.

The chain combines TRBV10-3 with TRBJ1-5; 10 nucleotides line up with TRBD1. In germline, CDR1 is ENHRY, CDR2 SYGVKD. V was pared by 0 bases and J by 0 bases, with 8 bases of the junction left unmatched. The CDR3 contains 19 residues. The CDR3 here is CAISESWGDRGYSNQPQHF. The CDR3 coding sequence is TGTGCCATCAGTGAGTCTTGGGGGGACAGGGGATATAGCAATCAGCCCCAGCATTTT.

The chain joins TRBV30 to TRBJ1-1; D not certain. V was shortened by 1 base and J by 1 base, with 10 bases between the two germline ends. CDR3 size: 14 residues. From germline, CDR1 is GTSNPN and CDR2 SVGIG (reference sequence). The CDR3 here is CAWSEARWNTEAFF. DNA of the CDR3: TGTGCCTGGAGTGAAGCCAGGTGGAACACTGAAGCTTTCTTT.